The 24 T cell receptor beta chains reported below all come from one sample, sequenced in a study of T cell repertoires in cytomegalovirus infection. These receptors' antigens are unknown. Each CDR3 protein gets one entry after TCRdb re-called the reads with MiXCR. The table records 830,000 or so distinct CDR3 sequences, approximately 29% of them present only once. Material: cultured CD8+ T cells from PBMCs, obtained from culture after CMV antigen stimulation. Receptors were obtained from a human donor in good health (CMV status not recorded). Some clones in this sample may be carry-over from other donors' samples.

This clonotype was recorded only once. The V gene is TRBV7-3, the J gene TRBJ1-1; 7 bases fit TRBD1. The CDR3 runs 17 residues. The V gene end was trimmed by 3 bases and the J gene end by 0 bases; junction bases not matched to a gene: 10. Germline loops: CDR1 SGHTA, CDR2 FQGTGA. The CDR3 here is CASSLGRGVSMNTEAFF. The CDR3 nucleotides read TGTGCCAGCAGCTTGGGCAGGGGGGTATCCATGAACACTGAAGCTTTCTTT.

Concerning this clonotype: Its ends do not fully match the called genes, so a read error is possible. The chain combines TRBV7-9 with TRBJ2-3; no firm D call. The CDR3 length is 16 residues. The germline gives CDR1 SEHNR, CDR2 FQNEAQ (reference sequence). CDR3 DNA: TGTGCCAGCAGCCCACCCTCGGACGACAACACAGATACGCGGTATTTT. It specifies CASSPPSDDNTDTRYF.

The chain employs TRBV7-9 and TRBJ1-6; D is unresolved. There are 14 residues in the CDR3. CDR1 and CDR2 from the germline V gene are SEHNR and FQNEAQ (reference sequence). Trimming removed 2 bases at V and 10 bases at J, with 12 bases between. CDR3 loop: CASSLILYRSPLHF. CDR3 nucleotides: TGTGCCAGCAGCTTAATACTTTATAGGTCACCCCTCCACTTT.

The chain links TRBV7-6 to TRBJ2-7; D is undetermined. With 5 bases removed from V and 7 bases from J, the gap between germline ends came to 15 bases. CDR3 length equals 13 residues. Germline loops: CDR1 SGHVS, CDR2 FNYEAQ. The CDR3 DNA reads TGTGCCAGCAGCCTGGGCGAGGTTTGGGAGCAGTACTTC. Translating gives CASSLGEVWEQYF.

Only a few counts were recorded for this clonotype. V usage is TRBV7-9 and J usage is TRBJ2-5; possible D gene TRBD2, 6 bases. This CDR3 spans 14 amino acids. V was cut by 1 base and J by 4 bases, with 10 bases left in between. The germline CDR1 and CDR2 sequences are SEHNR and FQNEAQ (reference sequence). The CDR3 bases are TGTGCCAGCAGCTTAGTTTCGGGGGTAGAGACCCAGTACTTC. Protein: CASSLVSGVETQYF.

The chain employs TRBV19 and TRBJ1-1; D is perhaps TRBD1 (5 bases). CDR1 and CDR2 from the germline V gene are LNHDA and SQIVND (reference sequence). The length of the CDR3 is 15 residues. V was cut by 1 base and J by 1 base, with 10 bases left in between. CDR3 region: CASSIAGAPNTEAFF. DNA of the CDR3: TGTGCCAGTAGTATAGCCGGGGCCCCGAACACTGAAGCTTTCTTT.

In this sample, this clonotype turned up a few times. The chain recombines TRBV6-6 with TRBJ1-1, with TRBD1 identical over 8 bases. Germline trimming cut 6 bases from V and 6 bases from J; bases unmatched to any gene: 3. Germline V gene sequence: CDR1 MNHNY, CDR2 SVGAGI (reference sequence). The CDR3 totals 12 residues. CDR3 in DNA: TGTGCCAGCAGGCCGGACAGGGCTGAAGCTTTCTTT. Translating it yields CASRPDRAEAFF.

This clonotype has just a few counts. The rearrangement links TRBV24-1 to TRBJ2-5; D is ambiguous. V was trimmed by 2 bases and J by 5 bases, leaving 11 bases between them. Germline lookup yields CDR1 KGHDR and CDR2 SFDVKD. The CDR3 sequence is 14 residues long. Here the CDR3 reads CATSDSDKLETQYF. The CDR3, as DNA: TGTGCCACCAGTGATTCTGACAAACTGGAGACCCAGTACTTC.

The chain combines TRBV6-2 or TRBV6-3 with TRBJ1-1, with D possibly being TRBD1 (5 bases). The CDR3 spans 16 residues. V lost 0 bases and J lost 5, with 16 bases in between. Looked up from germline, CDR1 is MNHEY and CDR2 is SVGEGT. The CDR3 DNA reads TGTGCCAGCAGTTACTCTCGCGTGGGGGGTGGAACTGAAGCTTTCTTT. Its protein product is CASSYSRVGGGTEAFF.

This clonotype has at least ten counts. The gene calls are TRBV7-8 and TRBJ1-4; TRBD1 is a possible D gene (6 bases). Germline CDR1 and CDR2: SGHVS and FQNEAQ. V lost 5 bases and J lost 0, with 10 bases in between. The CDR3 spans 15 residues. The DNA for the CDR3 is TGTGCCAGCAGCCCCCGGGACACAACTAATGAAAAACTGTTTTTT. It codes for CASSPRDTTNEKLFF.

The CDR3 reads CSARAPDGTPESNYGYTF. CDR3 DNA: TGCAGTGCTAGAGCCCCAGACGGGACACCTGAATCTAACTATGGCTACACCTTC. The chain has TRBV20-1 and TRBJ1-2; a weak D match, TRBD1 (6 bases). Per the germline V gene, CDR1 is DFQATT and CDR2 is SNEGSKA (reference sequence). This CDR3 comprises 18 residues. V was trimmed by 1 base and J by 0 bases, leaving 21 bases between them.

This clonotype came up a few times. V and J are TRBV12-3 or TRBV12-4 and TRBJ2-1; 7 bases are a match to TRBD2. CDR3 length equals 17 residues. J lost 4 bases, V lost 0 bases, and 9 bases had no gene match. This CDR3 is CASSLAQWLAVYNEQFF. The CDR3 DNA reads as TGTGCCAGCAGTTTAGCGCAGTGGCTAGCGGTTTACAATGAGCAGTTCTTC.

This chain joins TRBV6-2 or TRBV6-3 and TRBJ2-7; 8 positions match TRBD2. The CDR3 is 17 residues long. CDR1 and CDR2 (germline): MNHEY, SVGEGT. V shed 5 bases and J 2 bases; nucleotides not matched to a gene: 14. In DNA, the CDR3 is TGTGCCAGCAGTAACCGTAGGGAGCGGGGGATCCCCTACGAGCAGTACGTC. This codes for CASSNRRERGIPYEQYV.

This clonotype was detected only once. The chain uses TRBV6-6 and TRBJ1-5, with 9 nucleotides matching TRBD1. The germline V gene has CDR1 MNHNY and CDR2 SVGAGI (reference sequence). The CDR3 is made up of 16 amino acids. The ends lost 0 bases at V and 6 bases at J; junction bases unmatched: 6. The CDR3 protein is CASSYSSDRGGQPQHF. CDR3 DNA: TGTGCCAGCAGTTACTCTTCGGACAGGGGTGGTCAGCCCCAGCATTTT.

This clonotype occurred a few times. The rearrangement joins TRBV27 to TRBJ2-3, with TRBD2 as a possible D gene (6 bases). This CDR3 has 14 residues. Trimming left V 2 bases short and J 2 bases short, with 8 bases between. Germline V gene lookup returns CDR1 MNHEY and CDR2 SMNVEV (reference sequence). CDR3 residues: CASSLVDYTDTQYF. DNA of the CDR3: TGTGCCAGCAGTTTAGTGGACTACACAGATACGCAGTATTTT.

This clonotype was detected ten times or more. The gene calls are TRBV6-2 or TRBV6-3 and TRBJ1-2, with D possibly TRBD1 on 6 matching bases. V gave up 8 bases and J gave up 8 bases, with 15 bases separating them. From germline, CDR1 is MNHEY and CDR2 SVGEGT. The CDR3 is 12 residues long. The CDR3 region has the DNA TGTGCCAGCCGCTCCGCGGGGGCGGGCTACACCTTC. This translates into CASRSAGAGYTF.

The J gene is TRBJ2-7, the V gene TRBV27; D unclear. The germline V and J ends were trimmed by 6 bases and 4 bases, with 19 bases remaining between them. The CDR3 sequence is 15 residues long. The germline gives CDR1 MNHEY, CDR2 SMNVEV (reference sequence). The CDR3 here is CASSSGRTNRYEQYF. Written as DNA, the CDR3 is TGTGCCAGCAGCTCGGGCAGAACCAATCGATACGAGCAGTACTTC.

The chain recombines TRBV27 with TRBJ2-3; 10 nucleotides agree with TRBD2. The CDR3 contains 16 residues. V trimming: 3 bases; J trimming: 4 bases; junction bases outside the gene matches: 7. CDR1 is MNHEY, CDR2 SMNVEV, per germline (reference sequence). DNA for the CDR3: TGTGCCAGCAGTTTGATAGCGGGGGGTATATCAGATACGCAGTATTTT. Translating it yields CASSLIAGGISDTQYF.

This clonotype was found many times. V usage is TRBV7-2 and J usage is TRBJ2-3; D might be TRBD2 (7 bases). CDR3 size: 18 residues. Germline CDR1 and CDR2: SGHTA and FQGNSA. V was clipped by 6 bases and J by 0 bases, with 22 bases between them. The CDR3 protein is CASSISSGGGSSTDTQYF. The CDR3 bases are TGTGCCAGCAGTATTAGTAGTGGCGGGGGCTCTAGCACAGATACGCAGTATTTT. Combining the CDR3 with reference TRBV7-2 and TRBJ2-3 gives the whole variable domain GAGVSQSPSNKVTEKGKDVELRCDPISGHTALYWYRQSLGQGLEFLIYFQGNSAPDKSGLPSDRFSAERTGGSVSTLTIQRTQQEDSAVYLCASSISSGGGSSTDTQYFGPGTRLTVL.

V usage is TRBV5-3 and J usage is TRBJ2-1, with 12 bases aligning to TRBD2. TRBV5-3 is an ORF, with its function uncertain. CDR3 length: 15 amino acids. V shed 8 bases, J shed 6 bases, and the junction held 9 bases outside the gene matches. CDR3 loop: CASSRLAGATNEQFF. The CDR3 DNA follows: TGTGCCAGCAGCAGACTAGCGGGGGCCACCAATGAGCAGTTCTTC.

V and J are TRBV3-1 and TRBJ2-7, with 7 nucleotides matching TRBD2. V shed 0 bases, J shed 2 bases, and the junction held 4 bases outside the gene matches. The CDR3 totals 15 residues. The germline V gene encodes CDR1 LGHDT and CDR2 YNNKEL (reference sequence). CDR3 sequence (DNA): TGTGCCAGCAGCCAAGAAGCGGGGATTCCCTACGAGCAGTACTTC. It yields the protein CASSQEAGIPYEQYF.

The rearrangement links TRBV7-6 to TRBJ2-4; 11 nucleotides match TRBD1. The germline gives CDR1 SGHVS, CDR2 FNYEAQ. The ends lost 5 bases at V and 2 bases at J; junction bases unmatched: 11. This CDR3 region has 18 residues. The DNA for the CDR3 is TGTGCCAGCAGCCTCGGGACAGGGGGAGGGCTAACCAAAAACATTCAGTACTTC. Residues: CASSLGTGGGLTKNIQYF. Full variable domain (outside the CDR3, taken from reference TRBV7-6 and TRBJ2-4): GAGVSQSPRYKVTKRGQDVALRCDPISGHVSLYWYRQALGQGPEFLTYFNYEAQQDKSGLPNDRFSAERPEGSISTLTIQRTEQRDSAMYRCASSLGTGGGLTKNIQYFGAGTRLSVL.

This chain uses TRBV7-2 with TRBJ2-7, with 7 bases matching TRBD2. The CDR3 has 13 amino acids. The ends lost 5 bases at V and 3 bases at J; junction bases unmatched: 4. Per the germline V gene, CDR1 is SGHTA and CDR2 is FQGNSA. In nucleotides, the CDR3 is TGTGCCAGCAGCCCTGGGAGGGTCTACGAGCAGTACGTC. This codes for CASSPGRVYEQYV.

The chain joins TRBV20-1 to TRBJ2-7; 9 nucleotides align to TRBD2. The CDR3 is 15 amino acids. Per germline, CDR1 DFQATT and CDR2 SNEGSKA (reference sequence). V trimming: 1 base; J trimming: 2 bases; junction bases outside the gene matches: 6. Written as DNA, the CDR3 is TGCAGTGCTAGAGTGCGGGGGGGGAACACCTACGAGCAGTACTTC. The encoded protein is CSARVRGGNTYEQYF.